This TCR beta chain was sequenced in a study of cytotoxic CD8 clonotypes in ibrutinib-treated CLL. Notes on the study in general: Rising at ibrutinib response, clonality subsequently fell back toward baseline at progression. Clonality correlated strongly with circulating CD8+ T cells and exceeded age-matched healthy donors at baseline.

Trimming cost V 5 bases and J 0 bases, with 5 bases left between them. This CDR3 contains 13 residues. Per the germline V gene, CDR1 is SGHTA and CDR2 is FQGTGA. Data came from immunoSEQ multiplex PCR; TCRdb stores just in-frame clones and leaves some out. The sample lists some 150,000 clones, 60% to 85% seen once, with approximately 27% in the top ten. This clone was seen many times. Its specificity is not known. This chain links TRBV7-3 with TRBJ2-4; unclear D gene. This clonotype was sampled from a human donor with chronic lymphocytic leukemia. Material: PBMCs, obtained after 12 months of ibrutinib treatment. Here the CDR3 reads CASSPGAKNIQYF. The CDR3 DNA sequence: TGTGCCAGCAGCCCGGGAGCCAAAAACATTCAGTACTTC.